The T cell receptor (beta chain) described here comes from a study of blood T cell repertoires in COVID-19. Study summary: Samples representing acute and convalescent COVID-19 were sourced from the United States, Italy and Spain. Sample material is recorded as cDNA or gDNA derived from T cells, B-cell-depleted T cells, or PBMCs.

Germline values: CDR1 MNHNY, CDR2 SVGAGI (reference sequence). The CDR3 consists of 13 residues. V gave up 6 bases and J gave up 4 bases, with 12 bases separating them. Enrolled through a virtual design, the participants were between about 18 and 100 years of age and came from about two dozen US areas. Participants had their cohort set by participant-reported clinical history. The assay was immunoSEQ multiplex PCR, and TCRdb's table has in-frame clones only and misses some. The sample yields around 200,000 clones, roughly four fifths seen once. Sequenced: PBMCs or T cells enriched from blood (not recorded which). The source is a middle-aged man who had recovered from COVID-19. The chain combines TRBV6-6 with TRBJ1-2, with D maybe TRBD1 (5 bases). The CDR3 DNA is TGTGCCAGCAGGGAACAGGTATCCTATGGCTACACCTTC. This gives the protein CASREQVSYGYTF.